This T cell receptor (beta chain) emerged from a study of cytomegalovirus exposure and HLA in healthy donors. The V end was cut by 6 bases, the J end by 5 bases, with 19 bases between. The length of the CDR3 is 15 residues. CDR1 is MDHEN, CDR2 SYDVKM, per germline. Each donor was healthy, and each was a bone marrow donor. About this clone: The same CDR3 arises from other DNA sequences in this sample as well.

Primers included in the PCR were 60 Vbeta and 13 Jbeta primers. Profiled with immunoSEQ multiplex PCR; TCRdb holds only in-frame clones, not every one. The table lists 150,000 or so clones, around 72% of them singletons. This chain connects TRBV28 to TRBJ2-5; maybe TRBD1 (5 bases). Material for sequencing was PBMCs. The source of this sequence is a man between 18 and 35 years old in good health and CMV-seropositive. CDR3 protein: CASSLIGVLRETQYF. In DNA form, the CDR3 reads TGTGCCAGCAGCCTTATAGGGGTGCTAAGGGAGACCCAGTACTTC.